This TCR beta chain was obtained from a study of T-cell memory formation after mild COVID-19. TCRdb re-called the 5' RACE reads with MiXCR, one entry per CDR3 protein. In the table there are 58,000 or so distinct CDR3 sequences, 25% to 35% of which are singletons. Findings of the study overall: Prior to infection, memory already included some responding clones, suggesting cross-reactive memory joined.

Note on this clonotype: Its antigen is not known.

Sequencing was carried out using PBMCs or a T cell subset sorted from them (not recorded which). The TCR originated in a man between 18 and 29 years old who had mild COVID-19 (a few samples of this study predate the infection). Cell type and time point are not known.

DNA of the CDR3: TGTGCCAGCAGCCAAGAGCGTGGGAGCTCCTACAATGAGCAGTTCTTC. This encodes CASSQERGSSYNEQFF. The rearrangement uses TRBV4-2 and TRBJ2-1; tentative D call: TRBD2 (5 bases). The V gene's germline CDR1 is LGHNA and CDR2 YNFKEQ. V lost 0 bases and J 0 bases, leaving 9 bases between the germline ends. CDR3 length equals 16 residues.